The 15 T cell receptor beta chains below all came from one sample that was sequenced in a study of identical twins (dated by TCRdb to between 2015 and 2016). Library prep was done by 5' RACE. Reads for this sample came from an Illumina HiSeq 2000. Using fastp at Q25 and MiXCR, TCRdb reprocessed the public reads and kept productive beta chains. Each entry is one CDR3 protein sequence, shown with its most common DNA and genes. The table for this sample lists 500,000 or so distinct CDR3 sequences; 12% to 15% of them were counted only once. The ten largest clonotypes hold around 0.48% of the sample. A further study also used this sample, focusing on yellow fever vaccine responses in identical twins.

The sequenced sample consisted of CD4+ T cells sorted from blood. The receptors derive from a woman aged 18-29 years in good health.

This clonotype was counted a few times. The genes are TRBV4-3 and TRBJ2-7; TRBD1 matches at 9 bases. The J segment lost 4 bases and the V segment lost 5 bases, leaving 9 bases of the junction unmatched. The CDR3 loop spans 15 amino acids. Germline CDR1 is LGHNA and CDR2 is YSLEER. CDR3 bases: TGCGCCAGCAGCGTCATCGACAGGGGGGGATACGAGCAGTACTTC. This sequence encodes CASSVIDRGGYEQYF.

This chain connects TRBV6-5 to TRBJ1-6; D is uncertain. The germline CDR1 and CDR2 sequences are MNHEY and SVGAGI. V was trimmed by 2 bases and J by 7 bases, leaving 15 bases between them. The CDR3 loop spans 16 amino acids. CDR3 protein: CASSYGVTAPNSPLHF. CDR3 bases: TGTGCCAGCAGTTACGGGGTTACTGCGCCAAATTCACCCCTCCACTTT.

Remarks on this clonotype: The junction departs from germline at one end; a sequencing error may be responsible. The chain couples TRBV27 to TRBJ2-7, with D unclear. Germline lookup yields CDR1 MNHEY and CDR2 SMNVEV (reference sequence). The length of the CDR3 is 15 residues. The CDR3 sequence: CVSSLSVLSSYEQYF. CDR3 in DNA: TGTGTCAGCAGTTTATCGGTCCTGAGCTCCTACGAGCAGTACTTC.

The sample holds a few counts of this clonotype. The rearrangement uses TRBV2 and TRBJ2-2; the D is unclear. Trimming shortened V by 3 bases and J by 6 bases, and 17 bases separated the two germline ends. The CDR3 has 16 amino acids. The V gene's germline CDR1 is SNHLY and CDR2 FYNNEI. The CDR3 loop is CASSESPGRPAGELFF. The CDR3 DNA reads as TGTGCCAGCAGTGAGTCGCCCGGCAGACCCGCCGGGGAGCTGTTTTTT. The full variable domain, rest sourced from reference TRBV2 and TRBJ2-2, is EPEVTQTPSHQVTQMGQEVILRCVPISNHLYFYWYRQILGQKVEFLVSFYNNEISEKSEIFDDQFSVERPDGSNFTLKIRSTKLEDSAMYFCASSESPGRPAGELFFGEGSRLTVL.

The CDR3 coding sequence is TGTGCCAGCAGCTTAGGGACTAGCCTTTACCTAGCCAAAAACATTCAGTACTTC. This translates into CASSLGTSLYLAKNIQYF. This chain connects TRBV11-2 to TRBJ2-4; TRBD2 agrees at 8 bases. V trimming: 1 base; J trimming: 0 bases; junction bases outside the gene matches: 8. From germline, CDR1 is SGHAT and CDR2 FQNNGV. The CDR3 sequence is 18 residues long.

CDR3 in DNA: TGTGCTAGTGGCCCCGGGACAGGGTCAGATACGCAGTATTTT. Protein product: CASGPGTGSDTQYF. The chain is built from TRBV12-5 and TRBJ2-3; 9 bases match TRBD1. The V gene end was trimmed by 6 bases and the J gene end by 4 bases; junction bases not matched to a gene: 5. This CDR3 has 14 residues. Germline V CDR1 and CDR2: LGHNT, FRNRAP.

This chain connects TRBV7-2 to TRBJ2-3; no reliable D call. This CDR3 contains 17 residues. V lost 4 bases, J lost 2 bases, and 19 bases lay in between. Germline V CDR1 and CDR2: SGHTA, FQGNSA. Here the CDR3 DNA reads TGTGCCAGCAGCTCCAAAACCCTAGGCCTCACCACAGATACGCAGTATTTT. Translating gives CASSSKTLGLTTDTQYF.

The CDR3 DNA reads as TGCAGTGCTAGCGGGAGGGCCGAGGGGACCCAGTACTTC. It codes for CSASGRAEGTQYF. The gene calls are TRBV20-1 and TRBJ2-5; 8 bases fit TRBD2. V was clipped by 3 bases and J by 7 bases; unmatched bases: 7. Germline values: CDR1 DFQATT, CDR2 SNEGSKA (reference sequence). The CDR3 has 13 amino acids.

CDR3 in amino acids: CASSQVRGKQETQYF. CDR3 sequence (DNA): TGTGCCAGCAGCCAAGTCAGGGGTAAGCAAGAGACCCAGTACTTC. The rearrangement joins TRBV3-1 to TRBJ2-5; perhaps TRBD1 as D (6 bases). Germline V gene lookup returns CDR1 LGHDT and CDR2 YNNKEL (reference sequence). The CDR3 loop spans 15 amino acids. V was trimmed by 1 base and J by 2 bases, leaving 11 bases between them.

The table lists this clonotype with many counts. The chain is built from TRBV7-9 and TRBJ2-3; the D gene is possibly TRBD2 (5 bases). Trimming cost V 4 bases and J 0 bases, with 14 bases left between them. This CDR3 spans 16 amino acids. Germline CDR1 reads SEHNR; CDR2 reads FQNEAQ (reference sequence). The CDR3 loop is CASSSLRGTSTDTQYF. The DNA for the CDR3 is TGTGCCAGCAGCTCCCTACGGGGAACTAGCACAGATACGCAGTATTTT.

This clonotype was detected a few times. The chain carries TRBV27 and TRBJ2-1; 9 bases map to TRBD1. Unmatched junction bases numbered 6, after V lost 1 base and J lost 5 bases. CDR3 size: 16 residues. Germline CDR1 is MNHEY and CDR2 is SMNVEV (reference sequence). The chain's CDR3 is CASSLYRDRVHNEQFF. The CDR3 bases are TGTGCCAGCAGTTTATATAGGGACAGGGTCCACAATGAGCAGTTCTTC.

This clonotype occurred a few times. The chain employs TRBV7-3 and TRBJ2-3; the D gene is possibly TRBD1 (5 bases). Deletions cut 0 bases from V and 1 base from J, with 11 bases between. Germline-derived CDR1 and CDR2 are SGHTA and FQGTGA. There are 16 residues in the CDR3. In DNA form, the CDR3 reads TGTGCCAGCAGCTTAACGGGCAGGGCAGGCACAGATACGCAGTATTTT. It specifies CASSLTGRAGTDTQYF.

This clonotype turned up a few times. The chain has TRBV3-1 and TRBJ2-7, with D possibly matching TRBD2 (7 bases). V was pared by 5 bases and J by 3 bases, with 20 bases between. The CDR3 covers 16 residues. Looked up from germline, CDR1 is LGHDT and CDR2 is YNNKEL (reference sequence). In DNA form, the CDR3 reads TGTGCCAGCAGCAAAAGCCAGGGCGGGGGACACTACGAGCAGTACTTC. Amino acids: CASSKSQGGGHYEQYF.

Only a few counts were recorded for this clonotype. This rearrangement joins TRBV6-2 or TRBV6-3 to TRBJ2-1; TRBD2 agrees at 13 bases. Germline V gene sequence: CDR1 MNHEY, CDR2 SVGEGT. The CDR3 totals 18 residues. V gave up 7 bases and J gave up 4 bases; unmatched junction bases: 13. Here the CDR3 reads CASTPGTSGTYQYNEQFF. The CDR3 DNA follows: TGTGCCAGCACTCCCGGGACTAGCGGGACTTACCAGTACAATGAGCAGTTCTTC.

This clonotype was counted only a few times. This chain connects TRBV7-8 to TRBJ2-1; 7 nucleotides match TRBD2. The V gene's germline CDR1 is SGHVS and CDR2 FQNEAQ. With 3 bases clipped from V and 14 bases from J, the junction kept 16 bases outside the gene matches. The CDR3 extends over 15 amino acids. The DNA for the CDR3 is TGTGCCAGCAGCTTCTATAGCGGGTCACCTTCGGAGGAGTTCTTC. Translation: CASSFYSGSPSEEFF.